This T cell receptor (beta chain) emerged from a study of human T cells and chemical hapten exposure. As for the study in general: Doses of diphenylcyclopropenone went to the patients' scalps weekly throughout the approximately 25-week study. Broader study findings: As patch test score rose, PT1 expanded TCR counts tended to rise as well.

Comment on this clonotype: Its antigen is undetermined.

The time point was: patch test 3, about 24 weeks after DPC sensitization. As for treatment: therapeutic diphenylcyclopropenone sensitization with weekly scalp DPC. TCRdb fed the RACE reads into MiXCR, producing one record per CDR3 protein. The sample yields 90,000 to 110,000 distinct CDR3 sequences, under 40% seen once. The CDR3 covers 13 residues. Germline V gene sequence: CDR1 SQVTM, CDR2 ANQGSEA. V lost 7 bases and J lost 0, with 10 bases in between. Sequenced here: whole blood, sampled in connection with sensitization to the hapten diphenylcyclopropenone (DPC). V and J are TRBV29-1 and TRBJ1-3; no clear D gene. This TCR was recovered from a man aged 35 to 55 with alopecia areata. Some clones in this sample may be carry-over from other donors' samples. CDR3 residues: CSAGRDSGNTIYF. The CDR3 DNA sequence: TGCAGCGCTGGAAGAGACTCTGGAAACACCATATATTTT.